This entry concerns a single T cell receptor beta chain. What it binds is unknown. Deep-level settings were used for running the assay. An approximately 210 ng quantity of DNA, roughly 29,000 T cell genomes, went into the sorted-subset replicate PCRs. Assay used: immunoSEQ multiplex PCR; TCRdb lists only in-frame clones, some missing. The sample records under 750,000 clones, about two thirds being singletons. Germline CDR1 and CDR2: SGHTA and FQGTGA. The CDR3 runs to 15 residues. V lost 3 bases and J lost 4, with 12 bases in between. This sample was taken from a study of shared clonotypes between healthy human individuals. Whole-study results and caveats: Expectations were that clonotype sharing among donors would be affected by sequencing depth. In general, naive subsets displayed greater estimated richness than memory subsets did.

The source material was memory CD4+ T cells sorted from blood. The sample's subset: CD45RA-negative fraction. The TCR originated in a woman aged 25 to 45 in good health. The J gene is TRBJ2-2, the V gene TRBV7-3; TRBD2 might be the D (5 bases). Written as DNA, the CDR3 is TGTGCCAGCAGCTTGAGGGCGAGTCCCACCGGGGAGCTGTTTTTT. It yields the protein CASSLRASPTGELFF.